A selection of T cell receptor beta chains follows, all from one sample in a study of CD8 T cells in ankylosing spondylitis. TCRdb ran MiXCR on the 5' RACE reads and lists one entry per CDR3 protein. The table has a few hundred thousand distinct CDR3 sequences, about 10% seen once. The sample comprised blood, either unsorted or a sorted T cell fraction (not recorded which). These receptors were obtained from a male donor with ankylosing spondylitis or in good health (not recorded which). CDR3s include the opening cysteine and the closing phenylalanine or tryptophan. A D gene is named only where the DNA matches it firmly. A clone size is listed for some rows: how often the clone was seen (once, few, many), or a class if it is expanded.

d_call	v_call	clone_size	j_call	cdr3_nt	cdr3_aa
TRBD2	TRBV12-3/TRBV12-4	few	TRBJ2-3	TGTGCCAGCAGTCCCCTTCGGGGGGGCCTGACAGATACGCAGTATTTT	CASSPLRGGLTDTQYF
NA	TRBV20-1	many	TRBJ1-2	TGCAGTGCCTCCTCACTCGAAGTCTACGGCTACACCTTC	CSASSLEVYGYTF
TRBD2	TRBV20-1	many	TRBJ2-1	TGCAGTGCTCAAAACCCACTAATTCCAGCGGGAGGGCCTAATGAGCAGTTCTTC	CSAQNPLIPAGGPNEQFF
TRBD1	TRBV6-4	few	TRBJ1-2	TGTGCCAGCAGAGATAGAACCGGGACAGGACACTCCAATATCTATGGCTACACCTTC	CASRDRTGTGHSNIYGYTF
NA	TRBV12-3/TRBV12-4	many	TRBJ2-7	TGTGCCAGCAGTTGGCGTGTTTACTCCTACGAGCAGTACTTC	CASSWRVYSYEQYF
NA	TRBV5-8	many	TRBJ2-2	TGTGCCAGCAGCTTGATTCTTTTAAGGGGCACCGGGGAGCTGTTTTTT	CASSLILLRGTGELFF
TRBD1	TRBV5-1	many	TRBJ1-1	TGCGCCAGCAGCTTAGGACAGGGGGCATCTGAAGCTTTCTTT	CASSLGQGASEAFF
NA	TRBV29-1	many	TRBJ1-1	TGCAGCGTTTTAAACAGGGTCGCTGAAGCTTTCTTT	CSVLNRVAEAFF
NA	TRBV10-2	many	TRBJ1-4	TGCGCCAGCAGTGAGTCGGTCAGTCTTGCAACTAATGAAAAACTGTTTTTT	CASSESVSLATNEKLFF
NA	TRBV20-1	many	TRBJ1-2	TGCAGTGCTAGAGGCAACAGGGTCTCTGGCTACACCTTC	CSARGNRVSGYTF
NA	TRBV20-1	NA	TRBJ2-4	TGCAGTGCAAAAAAATCAATTAGACAGGCAGGGGATAAAAACATTCAGTACTTC	CSAKKSIRQAGDKNIQYF
TRBD2	TRBV20-1	few	TRBJ2-3	TGCAGTTCAAAGGGGGGACTAGCGGGTCCGAGCACAGATACGCAGTATTTT	CSSKGGLAGPSTDTQYF
TRBD1	TRBV2	many	TRBJ1-2	TGTGCCAGTCTGCCGGGACAGGGTGACTATGGCTACACCTTC	CASLPGQGDYGYTF
NA	TRBV7-9	many	TRBJ2-3	TGTGCCAGCAGCAAACAAGGACGGCCAGATACGCAGTATTTT	CASSKQGRPDTQYF
NA	TRBV9	NA	TRBJ2-1	TGTGCCAGCAGCGTAAACGACAATGAGCAGTTCTTC	CASSVNDNEQFF
NA	TRBV20-1	many	TRBJ2-3	TGCAGTGCTAGAGACGGCGGGCGGGGAAGCACAGATACGCAGTATTTT	CSARDGGRGSTDTQYF
NA	TRBV27	many	TRBJ2-1	TGTGCCAGCAGGTCGGGGGTTCCCTACAATGAGCAGTTCTTC	CASRSGVPYNEQFF
NA	TRBV2	once	TRBJ2-1	TGTGCCAGCAGTGGGCGGACTGGAGAGCAGTTCTTC	CASSGRTGEQFF
NA	TRBV5-1	NA	TRBJ2-7	TGCGCCAGCAGCTTGGAGGGGACAATGATAAGCTCCTACGAGCAGTACTTC	CASSLEGTMISSYEQYF
NA	TRBV5-1	many	TRBJ2-5	TGCGCCAGCAGCCCCATGGGAGAGACCCAGTACTTC	CASSPMGETQYF
TRBD1	TRBV29-1	many	TRBJ2-2	TGCAGCGGGGGACAGGGGGCGACGGCCGGGGAGCTGTTTTTT	CSGGQGATAGELFF
NA	TRBV13	NA	TRBJ1-5	TGTGCCAGCAGGAAACGGAATAGCAATCAGCCCCAGCATTTT	CASRKRNSNQPQHF
NA	TRBV18	many	TRBJ1-6	TGTGCCAGCTCACCAGTAACATCAAGCTCGCCCCTCCACTTT	CASSPVTSSSPLHF
NA	TRBV12-3/TRBV12-4	many	TRBJ1-2	TGTGCCAGCAGTGCCTTAGGGTATGGCTACACCTTC	CASSALGYGYTF
NA	TRBV7-6	NA	TRBJ2-1	TGTGCCAGCAGCTTTGGAGGGGGCCTCTACAATGAGCAGTTCTTC	CASSFGGGLYNEQFF
TRBD1	TRBV2	NA	TRBJ1-1	TGTGCCAGCAGTGTCGGGACAGATGAAGCTTTCTTT	CASSVGTDEAFF
TRBD2	TRBV18	NA	TRBJ2-7	TGTGCCAGCTCAACCACGGGACTAGCAGGAGGCTACGAGCAGTACTTC	CASSTTGLAGGYEQYF
TRBD1	TRBV9	NA	TRBJ2-1	TGTGCCAGCAGCTCTCCTGGGACAGGAGTTTACAATGAGCAGTTCTTC	CASSSPGTGVYNEQFF
NA	TRBV5-1	many	TRBJ2-7	TGCGCCAGCAGCTTGCAGGCCAACTCCTACGAGCAGTACTTC	CASSLQANSYEQYF
TRBD2	TRBV24-1	many	TRBJ2-1	TGTGCCACCAGTCGGAGCCTAGCGGGAGTGAATGAGCAGTTCTTC	CATSRSLAGVNEQFF
TRBD1	TRBV5-1	many	TRBJ1-1	TGCGCCAGCAGCTCATTGTCGGGACAGTTAACTGAAGCTTTCTTT	CASSSLSGQLTEAFF
TRBD1	TRBV20-1	many	TRBJ2-1	TGCAGTGCTCCGAGACAGGGTCGGATGGGAGAGCAGTTCTTC	CSAPRQGRMGEQFF
TRBD2	TRBV20-1	NA	TRBJ2-3	TGCAGTGCTAGAGATCAGGAGCGGGGGACAGATACGCAGTATTTT	CSARDQERGTDTQYF
NA	TRBV7-2	many	TRBJ2-2	TGTGCCAGCAGTCCGCGAGAAGCCACCGGGGAGCTGTTTTTT	CASSPREATGELFF
TRBD2	TRBV20-1	many	TRBJ2-1	TGCAGTGCCCAGCTACTAGCGGGGCCAAGTGGTGAGCAGTTCTTC	CSAQLLAGPSGEQFF